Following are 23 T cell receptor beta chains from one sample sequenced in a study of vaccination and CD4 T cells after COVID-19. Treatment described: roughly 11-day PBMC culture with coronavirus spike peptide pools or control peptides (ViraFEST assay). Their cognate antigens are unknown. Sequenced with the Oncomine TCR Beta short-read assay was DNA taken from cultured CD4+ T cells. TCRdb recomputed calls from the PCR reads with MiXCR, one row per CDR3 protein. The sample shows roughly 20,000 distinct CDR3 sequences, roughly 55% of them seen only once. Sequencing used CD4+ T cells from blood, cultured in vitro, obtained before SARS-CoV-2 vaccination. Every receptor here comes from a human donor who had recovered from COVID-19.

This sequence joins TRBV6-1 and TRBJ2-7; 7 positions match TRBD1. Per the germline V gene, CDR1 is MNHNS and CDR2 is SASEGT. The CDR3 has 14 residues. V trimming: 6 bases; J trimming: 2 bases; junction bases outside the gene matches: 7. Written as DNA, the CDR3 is TGTGCCAGCAGGTCCGGGACAGCACCCTACGAGCAGTACTTC. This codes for CASRSGTAPYEQYF.

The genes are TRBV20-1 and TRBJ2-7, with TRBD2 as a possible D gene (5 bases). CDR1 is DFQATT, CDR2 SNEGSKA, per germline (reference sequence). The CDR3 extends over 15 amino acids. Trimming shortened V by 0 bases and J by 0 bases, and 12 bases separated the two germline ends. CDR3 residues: CSARDQGSGSYEQYF. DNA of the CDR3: TGCAGTGCTAGAGATCAAGGCAGCGGCTCCTACGAGCAGTACTTC.

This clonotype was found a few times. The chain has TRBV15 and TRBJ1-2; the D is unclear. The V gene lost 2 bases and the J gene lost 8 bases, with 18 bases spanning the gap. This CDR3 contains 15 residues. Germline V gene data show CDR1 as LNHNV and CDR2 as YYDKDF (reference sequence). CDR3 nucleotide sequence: TGTGCCACCAGCAGATTCAGAGGAACTATGGACGGCTACACCTTC. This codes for CATSRFRGTMDGYTF. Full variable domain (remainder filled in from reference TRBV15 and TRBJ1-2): DAMVIQNPRYQVTQFGKPVTLSCSQTLNHNVMYWYQQKSSQAPKLLFHYYDKDFNNEADTPDNFQSRRPNTSFCFLDIRSPGLGDTAMYLCATSRFRGTMDGYTFGSGTRLTVV.

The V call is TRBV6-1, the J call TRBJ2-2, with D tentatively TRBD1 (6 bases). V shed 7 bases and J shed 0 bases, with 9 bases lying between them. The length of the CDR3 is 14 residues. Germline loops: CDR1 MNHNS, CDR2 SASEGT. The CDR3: CASKGQANTGELFF. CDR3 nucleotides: TGTGCCAGCAAGGGACAAGCGAACACCGGGGAGCTGTTTTTT.

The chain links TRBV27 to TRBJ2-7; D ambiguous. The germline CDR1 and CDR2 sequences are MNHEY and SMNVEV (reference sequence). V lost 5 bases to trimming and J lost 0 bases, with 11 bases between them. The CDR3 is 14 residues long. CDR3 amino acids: CASSPSYLSYEQYF. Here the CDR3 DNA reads TGTGCCAGCAGTCCAAGCTACCTCTCCTACGAGCAGTACTTC.

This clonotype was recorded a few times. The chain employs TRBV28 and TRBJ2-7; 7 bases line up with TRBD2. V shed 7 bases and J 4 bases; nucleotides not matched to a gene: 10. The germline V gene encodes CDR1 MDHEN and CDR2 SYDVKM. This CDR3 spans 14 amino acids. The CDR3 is CASIGGAGAYEQYF. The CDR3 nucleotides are TGTGCCAGCATAGGAGGGGCGGGAGCTTACGAGCAGTACTTC.

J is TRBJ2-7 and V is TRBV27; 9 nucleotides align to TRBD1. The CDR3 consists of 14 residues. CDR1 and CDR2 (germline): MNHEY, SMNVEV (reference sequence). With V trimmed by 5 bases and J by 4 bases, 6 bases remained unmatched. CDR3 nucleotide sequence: TGTGCCAGCAGTCGATCCGGGACAGGGTACGAGCAGTACTTC. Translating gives CASSRSGTGYEQYF.

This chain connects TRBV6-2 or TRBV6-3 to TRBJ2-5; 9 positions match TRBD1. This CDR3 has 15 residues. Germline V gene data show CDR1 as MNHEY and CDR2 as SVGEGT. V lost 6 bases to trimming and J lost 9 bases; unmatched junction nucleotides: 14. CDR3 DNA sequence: TGTGCCAGCAGGCCCACCGGGACAGGGATAGGGGCCCAGTACTTC. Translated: CASRPTGTGIGAQYF.

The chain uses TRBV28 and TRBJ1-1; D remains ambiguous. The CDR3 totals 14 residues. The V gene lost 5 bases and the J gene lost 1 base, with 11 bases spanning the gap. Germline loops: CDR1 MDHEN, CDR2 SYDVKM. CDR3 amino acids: CASSQIKWNTEAFF. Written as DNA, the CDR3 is TGTGCCAGCAGTCAAATTAAATGGAACACTGAAGCTTTCTTT.

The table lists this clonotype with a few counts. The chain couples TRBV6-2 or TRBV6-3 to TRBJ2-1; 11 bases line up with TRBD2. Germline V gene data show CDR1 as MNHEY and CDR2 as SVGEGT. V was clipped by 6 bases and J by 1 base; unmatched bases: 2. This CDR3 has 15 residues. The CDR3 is CASRRLAGSYNEQFF. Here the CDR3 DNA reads TGTGCCAGCAGGAGACTAGCGGGATCCTACAATGAGCAGTTCTTC.

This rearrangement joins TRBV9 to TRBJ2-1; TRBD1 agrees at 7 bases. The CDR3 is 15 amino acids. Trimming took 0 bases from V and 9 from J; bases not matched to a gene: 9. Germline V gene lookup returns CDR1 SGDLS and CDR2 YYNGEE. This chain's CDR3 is CASSVGAGGWGEQFF. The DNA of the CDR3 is TGTGCCAGCAGCGTAGGGGCAGGGGGATGGGGTGAGCAGTTCTTC.

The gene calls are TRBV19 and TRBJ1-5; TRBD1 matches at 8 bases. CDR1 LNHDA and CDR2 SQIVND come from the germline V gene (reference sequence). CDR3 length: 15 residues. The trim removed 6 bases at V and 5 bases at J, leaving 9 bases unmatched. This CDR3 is CASRLTGGTYQPQHF. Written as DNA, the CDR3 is TGTGCCAGTAGGCTAACAGGGGGTACCTATCAGCCCCAGCATTTT.

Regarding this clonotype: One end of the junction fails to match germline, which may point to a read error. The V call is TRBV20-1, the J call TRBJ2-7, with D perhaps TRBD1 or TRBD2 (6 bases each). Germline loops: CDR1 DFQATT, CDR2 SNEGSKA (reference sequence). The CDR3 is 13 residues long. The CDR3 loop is CGADHREDYEQYF. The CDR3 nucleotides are TGCGGTGCGGACCACAGGGAGGACTACGAGCAGTACTTC.

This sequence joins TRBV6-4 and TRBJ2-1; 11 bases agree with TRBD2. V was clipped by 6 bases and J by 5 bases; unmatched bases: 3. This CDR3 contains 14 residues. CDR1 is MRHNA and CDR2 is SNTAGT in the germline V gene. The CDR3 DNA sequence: TGTGCCAGCAGACTAGCGGGGGACCACAATGAGCAGTTCTTC. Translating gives CASRLAGDHNEQFF.

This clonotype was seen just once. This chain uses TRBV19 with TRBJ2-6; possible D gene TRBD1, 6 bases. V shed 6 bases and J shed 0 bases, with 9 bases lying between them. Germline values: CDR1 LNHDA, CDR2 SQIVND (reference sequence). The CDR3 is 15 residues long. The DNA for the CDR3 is TGTGCCAGTAGGTCCAGGGGCTCTGGGGCCAACGTCCTGACTTTC. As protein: CASRSRGSGANVLTF.

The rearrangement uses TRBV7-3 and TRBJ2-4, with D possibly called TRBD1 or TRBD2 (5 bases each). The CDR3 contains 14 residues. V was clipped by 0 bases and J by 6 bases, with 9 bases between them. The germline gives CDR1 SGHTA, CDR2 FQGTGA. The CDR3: CASSLTVGGNIQYF. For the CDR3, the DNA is TGTGCCAGCAGCTTAACGGTTGGGGGAAACATTCAGTACTTC.

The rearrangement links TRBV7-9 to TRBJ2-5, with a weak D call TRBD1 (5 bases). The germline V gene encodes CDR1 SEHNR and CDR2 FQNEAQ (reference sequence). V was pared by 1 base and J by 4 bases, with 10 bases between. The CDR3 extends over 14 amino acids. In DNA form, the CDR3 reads TGTGCCAGCAGCTTAGTGGGGCGGTCAGAGACCCAGTACTTC. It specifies CASSLVGRSETQYF.

The DNA for the CDR3 is TGTGCCAGCAGCACCGGGACGGTCTACGAGCAGTACTTC. This encodes CASSTGTVYEQYF. The chain combines TRBV6-1 with TRBJ2-7; D may be TRBD1 or TRBD2 (5 bases each). V gave up 6 bases and J gave up 3 bases, with 12 bases separating them. CDR1 MNHNS and CDR2 SASEGT come from the germline V gene. The CDR3 totals 13 residues.

Here the CDR3 reads CATSDGGGEHGYTF. CDR3 in DNA: TGTGCCACCAGTGATGGGGGGGGCGAGCATGGCTACACCTTC. The chain links TRBV24-1 to TRBJ1-2; perhaps TRBD1 as D (6 bases). In germline, CDR1 is KGHDR, CDR2 SFDVKD. The CDR3 is 14 amino acids. Trimming cost V 3 bases and J 6 bases, with 13 bases left between them.

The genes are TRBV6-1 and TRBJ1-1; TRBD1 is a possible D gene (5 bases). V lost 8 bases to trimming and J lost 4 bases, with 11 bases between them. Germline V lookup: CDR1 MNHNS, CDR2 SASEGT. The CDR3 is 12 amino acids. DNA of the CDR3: TGTGCCAGCGGGTCGGGGGTCACTGAAGCTTTCTTT. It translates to CASGSGVTEAFF.

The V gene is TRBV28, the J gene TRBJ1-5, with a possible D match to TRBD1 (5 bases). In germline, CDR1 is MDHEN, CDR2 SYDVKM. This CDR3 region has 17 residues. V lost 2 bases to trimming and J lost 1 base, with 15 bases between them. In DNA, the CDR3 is TGTGCCAGCAGTTTAAGGAGGGCTGGGGGAAGCAATCAGCCCCAGCATTTT. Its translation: CASSLRRAGGSNQPQHF.

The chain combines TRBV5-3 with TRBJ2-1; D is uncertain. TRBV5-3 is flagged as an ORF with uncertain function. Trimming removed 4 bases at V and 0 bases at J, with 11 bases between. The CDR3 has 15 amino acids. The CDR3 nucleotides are TGTGCCAGAAGCCGGCCCCACTCCTCCTACAATGAGCAGTTCTTC. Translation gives CARSRPHSSYNEQFF.

CDR3 amino acids: CASSISSGANVLTF. The CDR3 coding sequence is TGTGCCAGCAGTATCAGCTCTGGGGCCAACGTCCTGACTTTC. The chain employs TRBV6-2 or TRBV6-3 and TRBJ2-6, with D hard to call. The CDR3 totals 14 residues. The germline gives CDR1 MNHEY, CDR2 SVGEGT. The ends were cut back, 5 bases at V and 0 bases at J, with 5 bases in the middle.